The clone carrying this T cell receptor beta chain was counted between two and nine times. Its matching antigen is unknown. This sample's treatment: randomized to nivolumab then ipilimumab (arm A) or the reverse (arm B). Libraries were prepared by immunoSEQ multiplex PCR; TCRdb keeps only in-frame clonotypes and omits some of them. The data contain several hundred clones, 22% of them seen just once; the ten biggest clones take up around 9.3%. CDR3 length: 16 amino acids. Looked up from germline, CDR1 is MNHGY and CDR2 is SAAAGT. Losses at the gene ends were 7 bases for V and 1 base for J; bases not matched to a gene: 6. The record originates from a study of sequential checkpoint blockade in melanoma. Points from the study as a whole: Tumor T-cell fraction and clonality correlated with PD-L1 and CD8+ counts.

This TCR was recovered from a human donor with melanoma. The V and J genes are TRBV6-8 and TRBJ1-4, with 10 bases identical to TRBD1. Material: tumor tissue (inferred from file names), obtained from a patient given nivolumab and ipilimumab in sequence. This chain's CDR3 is CASNDRDRGTNEKLFF. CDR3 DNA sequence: TGTGCCAGCAACGACCGGGACAGGGGAACTAATGAAAAACTGTTTTTT.